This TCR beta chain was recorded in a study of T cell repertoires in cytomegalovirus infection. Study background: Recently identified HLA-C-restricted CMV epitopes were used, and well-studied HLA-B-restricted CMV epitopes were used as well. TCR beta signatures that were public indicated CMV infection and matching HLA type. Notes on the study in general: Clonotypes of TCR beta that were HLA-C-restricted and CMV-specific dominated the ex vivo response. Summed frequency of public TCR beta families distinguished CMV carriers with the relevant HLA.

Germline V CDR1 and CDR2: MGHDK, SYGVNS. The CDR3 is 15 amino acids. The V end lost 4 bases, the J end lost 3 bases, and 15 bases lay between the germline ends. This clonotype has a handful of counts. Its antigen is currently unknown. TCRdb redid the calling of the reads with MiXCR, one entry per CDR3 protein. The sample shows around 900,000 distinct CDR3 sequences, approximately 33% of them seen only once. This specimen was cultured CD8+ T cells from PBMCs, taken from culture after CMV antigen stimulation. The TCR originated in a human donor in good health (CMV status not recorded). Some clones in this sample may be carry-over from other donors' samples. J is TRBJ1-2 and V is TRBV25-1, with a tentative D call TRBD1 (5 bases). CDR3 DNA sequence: TGTGCCAGCAGTGTCAGGACATCGGTGTACTATGGCTACACCTTC. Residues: CASSVRTSVYYGYTF.